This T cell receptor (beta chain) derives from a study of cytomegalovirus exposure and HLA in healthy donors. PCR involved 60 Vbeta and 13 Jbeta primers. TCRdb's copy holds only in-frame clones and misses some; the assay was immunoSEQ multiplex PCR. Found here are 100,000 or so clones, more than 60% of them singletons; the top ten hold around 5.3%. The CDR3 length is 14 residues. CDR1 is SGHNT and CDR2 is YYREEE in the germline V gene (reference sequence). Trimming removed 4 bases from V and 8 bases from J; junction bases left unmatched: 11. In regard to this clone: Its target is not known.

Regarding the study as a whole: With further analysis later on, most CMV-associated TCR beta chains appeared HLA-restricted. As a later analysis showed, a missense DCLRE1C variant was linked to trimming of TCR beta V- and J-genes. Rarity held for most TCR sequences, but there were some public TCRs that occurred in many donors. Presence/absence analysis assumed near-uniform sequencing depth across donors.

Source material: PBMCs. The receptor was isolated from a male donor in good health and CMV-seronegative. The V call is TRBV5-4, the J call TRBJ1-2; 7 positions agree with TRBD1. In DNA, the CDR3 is TGTGCCAGCAGCCGACAGGGTGGCCCCATGGGCTACACCTTC. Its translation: CASSRQGGPMGYTF.